This T cell receptor beta chain was recovered during a study of T cells after yellow fever vaccination. Study-level background: Fractions containing few cells were prepared with SMART-Seq v4 Ultra Low Input. Study-wide results and limits: Relatively few clonotypes were ones that appeared in both CD4 and CD8 compartments.

CDR1 is LGHDT and CDR2 is YNNKEL in the germline V gene (reference sequence). This CDR3 has 13 amino acids. V was clipped by 5 bases and J by 6 bases, with 10 bases between them. Production of TCR cDNA was by 5'RACE template switching, which also added a universal primer site and UMIs. MiXCR, applied by TCRdb to the 5' RACE reads, yields one record per CDR3 protein. The sample lists 250,000 or so distinct CDR3 sequences; less than 8.5% were seen once. The table lists this clonotype with a few counts. No antigen is known for it. J is TRBJ2-2 and V is TRBV3-1; D is uncertain. The source of this sequence is a man aged 25-40 years who received the YFV17D yellow fever vaccine. The source was CD4+ T cells sorted from PBMCs, collected 15 days after the yellow fever booster vaccination. The CDR3 bases are TGTGCCAGCAGCAAATCCGGGTCCGGGGAGCTGTTTTTT. It codes for CASSKSGSGELFF.